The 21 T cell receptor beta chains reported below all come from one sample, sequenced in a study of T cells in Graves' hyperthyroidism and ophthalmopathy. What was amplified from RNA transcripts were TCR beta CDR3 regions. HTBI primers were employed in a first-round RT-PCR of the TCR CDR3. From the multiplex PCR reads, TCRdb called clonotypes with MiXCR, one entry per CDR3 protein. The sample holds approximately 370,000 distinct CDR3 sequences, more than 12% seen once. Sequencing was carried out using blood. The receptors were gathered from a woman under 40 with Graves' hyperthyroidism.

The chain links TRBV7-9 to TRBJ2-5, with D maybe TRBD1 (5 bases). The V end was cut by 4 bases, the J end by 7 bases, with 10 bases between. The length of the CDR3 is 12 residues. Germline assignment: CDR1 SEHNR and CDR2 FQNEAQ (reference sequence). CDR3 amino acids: CASSSTEGTQYF. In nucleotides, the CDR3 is TGTGCCAGCAGCTCGACAGAAGGGACCCAGTACTTC. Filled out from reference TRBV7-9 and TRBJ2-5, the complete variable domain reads DTGVSQNPRHKITKRGQNVTFRCDPISEHNRLYWYRQTLGQGPEFLTYFQNEAQLEKSRLLSDRFSAERPKGSFSTLEIQRTEQGDSAMYLCASSSTEGTQYFGPGTRLLVL.

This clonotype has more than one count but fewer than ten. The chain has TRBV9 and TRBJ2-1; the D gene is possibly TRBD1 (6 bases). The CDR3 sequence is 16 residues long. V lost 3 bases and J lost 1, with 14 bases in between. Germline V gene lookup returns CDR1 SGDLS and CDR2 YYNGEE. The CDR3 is CASSAQGSGSYNEQFF. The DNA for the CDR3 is TGTGCCAGCAGCGCACAGGGTTCTGGTTCCTACAATGAGCAGTTCTTC.

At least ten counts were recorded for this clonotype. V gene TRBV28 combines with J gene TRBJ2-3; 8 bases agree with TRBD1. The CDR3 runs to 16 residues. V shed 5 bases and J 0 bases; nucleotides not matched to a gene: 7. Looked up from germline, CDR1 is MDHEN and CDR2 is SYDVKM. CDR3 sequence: CASSPQQGASTDTQYF. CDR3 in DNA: TGTGCCAGCAGTCCCCAGCAGGGGGCCAGCACAGATACGCAGTATTTT.

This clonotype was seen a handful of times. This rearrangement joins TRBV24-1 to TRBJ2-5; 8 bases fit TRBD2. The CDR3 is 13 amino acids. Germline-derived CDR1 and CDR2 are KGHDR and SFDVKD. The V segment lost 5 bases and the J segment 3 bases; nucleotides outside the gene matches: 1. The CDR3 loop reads CATSAGGKETQYF. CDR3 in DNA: TGTGCCACCAGTGCGGGGGGGAAAGAGACCCAGTACTTC.

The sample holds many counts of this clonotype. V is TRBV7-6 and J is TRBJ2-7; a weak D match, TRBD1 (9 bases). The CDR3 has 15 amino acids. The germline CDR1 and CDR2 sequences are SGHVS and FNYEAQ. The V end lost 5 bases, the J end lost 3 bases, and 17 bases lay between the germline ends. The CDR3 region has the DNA TGTGCCAGCAGCCGGGAGGGACAGGGTCACTACGAGCAGTACTTC. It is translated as CASSREGQGHYEQYF.

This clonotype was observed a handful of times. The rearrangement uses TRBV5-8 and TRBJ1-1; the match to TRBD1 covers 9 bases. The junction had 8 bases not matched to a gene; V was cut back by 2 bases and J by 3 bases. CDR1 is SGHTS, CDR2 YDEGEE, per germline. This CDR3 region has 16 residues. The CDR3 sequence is CASSLDRGIGDTEAFF. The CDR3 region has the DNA TGTGCCAGCAGCTTAGACAGGGGGATTGGAGACACTGAAGCTTTCTTT.

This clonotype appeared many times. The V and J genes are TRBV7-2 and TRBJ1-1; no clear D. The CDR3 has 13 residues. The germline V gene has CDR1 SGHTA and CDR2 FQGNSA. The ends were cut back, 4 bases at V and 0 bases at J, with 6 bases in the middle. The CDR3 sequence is CASSSLLNTEAFF. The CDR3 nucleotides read TGTGCCAGCAGCTCCCTTTTGAACACTGAAGCTTTCTTT.

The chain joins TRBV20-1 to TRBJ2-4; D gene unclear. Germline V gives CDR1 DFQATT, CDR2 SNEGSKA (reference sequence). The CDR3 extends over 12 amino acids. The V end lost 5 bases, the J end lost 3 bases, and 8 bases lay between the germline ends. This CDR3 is CSAEAVKNIQYF. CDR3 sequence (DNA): TGCAGTGCTGAGGCGGTCAAAAACATTCAGTACTTC.

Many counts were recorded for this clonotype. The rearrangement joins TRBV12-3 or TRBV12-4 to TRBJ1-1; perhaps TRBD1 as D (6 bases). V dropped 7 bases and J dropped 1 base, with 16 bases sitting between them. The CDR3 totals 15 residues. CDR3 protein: CASINGGRANTEAFF. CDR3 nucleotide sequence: TGTGCCAGCATCAACGGGGGGCGGGCGAACACTGAAGCTTTCTTT.

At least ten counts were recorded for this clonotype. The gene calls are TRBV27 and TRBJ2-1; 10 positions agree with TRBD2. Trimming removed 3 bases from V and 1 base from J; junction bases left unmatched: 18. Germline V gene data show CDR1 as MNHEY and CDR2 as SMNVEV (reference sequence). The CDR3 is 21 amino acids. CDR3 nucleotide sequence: TGTGCCAGCAGTTTGGCCCAGGTGGTAGCGGGAGGACCTAATTCCTACAATGAGCAGTTCTTC. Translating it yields CASSLAQVVAGGPNSYNEQFF.

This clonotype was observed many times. CDR3 in amino acids: CASSLPWTSGRAGDTQYF. For the CDR3, the DNA is TGTGCCAGCAGTTTGCCCTGGACTAGCGGGAGGGCTGGAGATACGCAGTATTTT. The chain employs TRBV28 and TRBJ2-3; TRBD2 aligns across 15 bases. This CDR3 has 18 residues. V was clipped by 3 bases and J by 5 bases; unmatched bases: 9. The germline V gene encodes CDR1 MDHEN and CDR2 SYDVKM.

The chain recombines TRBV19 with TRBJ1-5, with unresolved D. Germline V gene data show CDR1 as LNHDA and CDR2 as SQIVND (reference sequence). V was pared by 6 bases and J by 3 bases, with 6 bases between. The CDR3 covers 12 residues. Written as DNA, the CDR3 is TGTGCCAGTAGCCGACCCAATCAGCCCCAGCATTTT. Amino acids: CASSRPNQPQHF.

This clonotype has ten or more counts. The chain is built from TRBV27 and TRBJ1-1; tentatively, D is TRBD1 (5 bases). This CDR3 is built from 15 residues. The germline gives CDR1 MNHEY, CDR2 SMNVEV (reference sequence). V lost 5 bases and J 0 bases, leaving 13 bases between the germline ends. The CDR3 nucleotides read TGTGCCAGCAGTCCCAGGGCAGGACTGAACACTGAAGCTTTCTTT. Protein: CASSPRAGLNTEAFF.

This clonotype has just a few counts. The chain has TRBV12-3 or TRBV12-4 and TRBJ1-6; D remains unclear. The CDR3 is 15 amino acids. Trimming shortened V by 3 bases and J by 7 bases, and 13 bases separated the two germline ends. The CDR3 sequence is CASSFLGVENSPLHF. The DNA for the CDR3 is TGTGCCAGCAGTTTCCTCGGGGTCGAGAATTCACCCCTCCACTTT.

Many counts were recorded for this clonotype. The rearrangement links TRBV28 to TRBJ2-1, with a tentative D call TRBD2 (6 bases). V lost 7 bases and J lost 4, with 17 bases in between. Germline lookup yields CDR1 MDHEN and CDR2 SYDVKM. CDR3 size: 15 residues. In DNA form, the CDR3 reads TGTGCCAGCATCGAGGGAGGTGGGACTTACAATGAGCAGTTCTTC. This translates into CASIEGGGTYNEQFF.

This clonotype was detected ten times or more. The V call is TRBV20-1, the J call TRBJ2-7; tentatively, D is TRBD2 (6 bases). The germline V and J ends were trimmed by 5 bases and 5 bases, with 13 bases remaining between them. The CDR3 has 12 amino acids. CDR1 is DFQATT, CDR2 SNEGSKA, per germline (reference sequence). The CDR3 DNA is TGCAGTGCTCGACTAGTTGCGGACGAGCAGTACTTC. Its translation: CSARLVADEQYF.

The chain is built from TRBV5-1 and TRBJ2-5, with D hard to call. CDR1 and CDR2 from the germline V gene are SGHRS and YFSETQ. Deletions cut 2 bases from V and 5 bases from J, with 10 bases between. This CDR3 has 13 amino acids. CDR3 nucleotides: TGCGCCAGCAGCTTTATGCACCGCGAGACCCAGTACTTC. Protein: CASSFMHRETQYF.

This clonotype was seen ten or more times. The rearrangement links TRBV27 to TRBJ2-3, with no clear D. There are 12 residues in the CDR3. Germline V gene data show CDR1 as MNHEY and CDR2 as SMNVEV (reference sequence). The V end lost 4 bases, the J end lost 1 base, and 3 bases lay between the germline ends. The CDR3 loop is CASSYGTDTQYF. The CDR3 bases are TGTGCCAGCAGTTATGGCACAGATACGCAGTATTTT.

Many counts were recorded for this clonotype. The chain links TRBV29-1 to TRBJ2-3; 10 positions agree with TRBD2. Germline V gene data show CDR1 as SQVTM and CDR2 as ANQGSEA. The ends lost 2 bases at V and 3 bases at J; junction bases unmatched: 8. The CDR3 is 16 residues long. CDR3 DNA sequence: TGCAGCGTTGAACCATACTTAGCGGGAGGAACAGATACGCAGTATTTT. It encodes CSVEPYLAGGTDTQYF.

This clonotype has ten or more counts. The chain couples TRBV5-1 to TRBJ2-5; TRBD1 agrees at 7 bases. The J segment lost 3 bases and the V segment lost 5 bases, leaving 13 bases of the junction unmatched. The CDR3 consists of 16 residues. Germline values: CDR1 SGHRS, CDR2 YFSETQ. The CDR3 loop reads CASSPPLTGIEETQYF. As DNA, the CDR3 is TGCGCCAGCAGTCCCCCCCTGACAGGGATTGAAGAGACCCAGTACTTC.

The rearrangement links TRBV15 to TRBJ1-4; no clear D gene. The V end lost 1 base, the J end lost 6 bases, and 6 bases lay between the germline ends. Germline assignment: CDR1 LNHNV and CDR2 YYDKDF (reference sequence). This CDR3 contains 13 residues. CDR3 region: CATSRGQDEKLFF. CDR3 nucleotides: TGTGCCACCAGCAGAGGCCAGGATGAAAAACTGTTTTTT. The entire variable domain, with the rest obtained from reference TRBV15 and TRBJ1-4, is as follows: DAMVIQNPRYQVTQFGKPVTLSCSQTLNHNVMYWYQQKSSQAPKLLFHYYDKDFNNEADTPDNFQSRRPNTSFCFLDIRSPGLGDTAMYLCATSRGQDEKLFFGSGTQLSVL.